This passage covers 20 T cell receptor beta chains from one sample sequenced in a study of cytomegalovirus exposure and HLA in healthy donors. TCRdb's copy holds only in-frame clones and misses some; the assay was immunoSEQ multiplex PCR. The repertoire holds 300,000 to 350,000 clones, around 90% seen once, with around 0.96% in the top ten. The sequenced material came from PBMCs. The receptors originated from a man aged 30 to 39 in good health and CMV-seronegative.

The chain uses TRBV10-3 and TRBJ2-2, with 7 bases aligning to TRBD1. Germline V gene lookup returns CDR1 ENHRY and CDR2 SYGVKD. CDR3 length: 15 residues. J gave up 0 bases and V 8 bases, and 6 bases lay outside the gene matches. The CDR3 nucleotides are TGTGCCATCGGGGGACAGCGACCGAACACCGGGGAGCTGTTTTTT. This sequence encodes CAIGGQRPNTGELFF.

The CDR3 DNA is TGTGCCAGCAGCTTAAGCCCACGGACAGGGCCGTCCTACGAGCAGTACTTC. It yields the protein CASSLSPRTGPSYEQYF. The rearrangement links TRBV7-6 to TRBJ2-7; TRBD1 agrees at 8 bases. V was pared by 2 bases and J by 1 base, with 10 bases of the junction left unmatched. Germline V gives CDR1 SGHVS, CDR2 FNYEAQ. This CDR3 contains 17 residues.

This chain links TRBV18 with TRBJ1-1; a weak D match, TRBD1 (6 bases). Trimming took 5 bases from V and 1 from J, leaving 14 bases between them. The germline CDR1 and CDR2 sequences are KGHSH and LQKENI. CDR3 length: 15 amino acids. The CDR3 DNA is TGTGCCAGCTCATCTAGCCAACAGGGGAACACTGAAGCTTTCTTT. This codes for CASSSSQQGNTEAFF.

This clone was found once. The chain links TRBV19 to TRBJ1-6, with D uncertain. The V end was cut by 3 bases, the J end by 0 bases, with 9 bases between. The CDR3 sequence is 16 residues long. Looked up from germline, CDR1 is LNHDA and CDR2 is SQIVND (reference sequence). CDR3 in amino acids: CASSITRGSYNSPLHF. As DNA, the CDR3 is TGTGCCAGTAGTATTACTCGGGGCTCCTATAATTCACCCCTCCACTTT.

The V gene is TRBV10-3, the J gene TRBJ1-5; a possible D gene is TRBD1 (5 bases). V was clipped by 3 bases and J by 7 bases, with 16 bases between them. The germline gives CDR1 ENHRY, CDR2 SYGVKD. The CDR3 contains 15 residues. DNA for the CDR3: TGTGCCATCAGTGAACCCTCAAGGGGCCGGCAGCCCCAGCATTTT. This gives the protein CAISEPSRGRQPQHF.

The chain carries TRBV21-1 and TRBJ2-5; the table's D call, TRBD2, has no DNA check behind it. TRBV21-1 is labeled a pseudogene. CDR3 length equals 14 residues. The CDR3 sequence: CASSNLGSQETQYF. The CDR3 DNA reads as TGTGCCAGCAGCAACCTAGGCAGCCAAGAGACCCAGTACTTC.

V usage is TRBV4-3 and J usage is TRBJ2-1, with D maybe TRBD2 (7 bases). The CDR3 runs 17 residues. With 0 bases removed from V and 4 bases from J, the gap between germline ends came to 16 bases. Germline CDR1 is LGHNA and CDR2 is YSLEER. CDR3: CASSQDWGGGLYNEQFF. CDR3 bases: TGCGCCAGCAGCCAAGATTGGGGGGGCGGATTATACAATGAGCAGTTCTTC.

This clone appeared a few times. The J gene is TRBJ1-6, the V gene TRBV9; D is ambiguous. Germline values: CDR1 SGDLS, CDR2 YYNGEE. CDR3 length: 14 amino acids. The V end lost 0 bases, the J end lost 10 bases, and 11 bases lay between the germline ends. The CDR3 region has the DNA TGTGCCAGCAGCGTAGTCGGGGAGGCCTCACCCCTCCACTTT. This translates into CASSVVGEASPLHF.

This clone was picked up one time. The V call is TRBV13, the J call TRBJ2-7, with D possibly being TRBD2 (6 bases). The CDR3 loop spans 17 amino acids. Germline CDR1 and CDR2: PRHDT and FYEKMQ (reference sequence). The V end was cut by 6 bases, the J end by 3 bases, with 24 bases between. The chain's CDR3 is CASSQGLAEAGYYEQYF. As DNA, the CDR3 is TGTGCCAGCAGTCAGGGTCTGGCCGAGGCGGGATACTACGAGCAGTACTTC. The whole variable domain, filled in from reference TRBV13 and TRBJ2-7, reads AAGVIQSPRHLIKEKRETATLKCYPIPRHDTVYWYQQGPGQDPQFLISFYEKMQSDKGSIPDRFSAQQFSDYHSELNMSSLELGDSALYFCASSQGLAEAGYYEQYFGPGTRLTVT.

The V call is TRBV11-2, the J call TRBJ1-1, with D possibly TRBD1 on 5 matching bases. The CDR3 length is 15 residues. V lost 2 bases to trimming and J lost 4 bases, with 14 bases between them. CDR1 is SGHAT, CDR2 FQNNGV, per germline. For the CDR3, the DNA is TGTGCCAGCAGCTTACGGGGGATCAAGGGCACTGAAGCTTTCTTT. It codes for CASSLRGIKGTEAFF.

This clone was seen only once. The rearrangement uses TRBV18 and TRBJ1-2; 7 bases map to TRBD1. The CDR3 sequence is 17 residues long. CDR1 KGHSH and CDR2 LQKENI come from the germline V gene. With 4 bases clipped from V and 3 bases from J, the junction kept 14 bases outside the gene matches. CDR3 loop: CASSRTSRTGGYYGYTF. The DNA of the CDR3 is TGTGCCAGCTCACGAACGTCCCGGACAGGAGGATACTATGGCTACACCTTC.

The chain links TRBV19 to TRBJ2-3; 8 positions match TRBD2. Trimming took 5 bases from V and 4 from J; bases not matched to a gene: 14. The CDR3 length is 17 residues. From germline, CDR1 is LNHDA and CDR2 SQIVND (reference sequence). CDR3 bases: TGTGCCAGTAGTCTCCGGGGTAGCGGGGTAAACGCAGATACGCAGTATTTT. It yields the protein CASSLRGSGVNADTQYF.

V is TRBV6-1 and J is TRBJ2-5, with TRBD1 matching over 9 bases. The length of the CDR3 is 15 residues. Looked up from germline, CDR1 is MNHNS and CDR2 is SASEGT. V trimming: 8 bases; J trimming: 7 bases; junction bases outside the gene matches: 14. The CDR3: CASWVGTGPPTTQYF. As DNA, the CDR3 is TGTGCCAGCTGGGTAGGGACAGGGCCCCCGACGACCCAGTACTTC.

The rearrangement links TRBV7-9 to TRBJ2-5; possible D gene TRBD1, 6 bases. The CDR3 is 14 residues long. The V end lost 5 bases, the J end lost 1 base, and 11 bases lay between the germline ends. The V gene's germline CDR1 is SEHNR and CDR2 FQNEAQ (reference sequence). CDR3 in DNA: TGTGCCAGCAGCGCCCGGGACACCCAAGAGACCCAGTACTTC. Translated: CASSARDTQETQYF.

As DNA, the CDR3 is TGTGCCAGCAGACCCCAAAACAGGACCTACGAGCAGTACTTC. It specifies CASRPQNRTYEQYF. The chain recombines TRBV6-6 with TRBJ2-7; TRBD1 is a possible D gene (5 bases). CDR3 length: 14 residues. Trimming took 6 bases from V and 2 from J, leaving 14 bases between them. Germline values: CDR1 MNHNY, CDR2 SVGAGI (reference sequence).

The V and J genes are TRBV7-6 and TRBJ1-5; TRBD1 is a possible D gene (5 bases). This CDR3 spans 17 amino acids. CDR1 SGHVS and CDR2 FNYEAQ come from the germline V gene. Trimming removed 0 bases from V and 0 bases from J, with 12 bases in between. CDR3 coding DNA: TGTGCCAGCAGCTTAGCGGAACGGGACTATAGCAATCAGCCCCAGCATTTT. Translation: CASSLAERDYSNQPQHF.

Only a few counts were recorded for this clone. CDR3 sequence (DNA): TGTGCCAGCAGCTCAAGGAGGGACCCGCCATACGAGCAGTACTTC. Amino acid sequence: CASSSRRDPPYEQYF. The chain joins TRBV7-9 to TRBJ2-7; D may be TRBD2 (6 bases). V lost 4 bases, J lost 4 bases, and 17 bases lay in between. This CDR3 comprises 15 residues. Germline V gives CDR1 SEHNR, CDR2 FQNEAQ (reference sequence).

The CDR3: CASRPTGTAFYGYTF. CDR3 DNA: TGTGCCAGCAGGCCGACCGGGACAGCTTTCTATGGCTACACCTTC. The chain carries TRBV27 and TRBJ1-2; 7 bases align to TRBD1. Per germline, CDR1 MNHEY and CDR2 SMNVEV (reference sequence). The CDR3 is 15 amino acids. Losses at the gene ends were 6 bases for V and 4 bases for J; bases not matched to a gene: 11.

The chain uses TRBV7-9 and TRBJ2-7; 7 bases align to TRBD2. CDR3 length equals 15 residues. With 2 bases clipped from V and 6 bases from J, the junction kept 10 bases outside the gene matches. The germline gives CDR1 SEHNR, CDR2 FQNEAQ (reference sequence). CDR3 in DNA: TGTGCCAGCAGCTTACGAGCGGGGTCTCCCAGCGAGCAGTACTTC. This sequence encodes CASSLRAGSPSEQYF.

In its sample, this clone was seen once. The V gene is TRBV11-3, the J gene TRBJ2-5, with D hard to call. V shed 5 bases and J shed 1 base, with 8 bases lying between them. Germline V gene lookup returns CDR1 SGHNT and CDR2 YENEEA. The CDR3 loop spans 13 amino acids. DNA for the CDR3: TGTGCCAGCAGCCAGGCCTCCCAAGAGACCCAGTACTTC. It specifies CASSQASQETQYF.